Listed below are T cell receptor beta chains from one sample, sequenced in a study of tumour-infiltrating T cells in Burkitt lymphoma. The data were produced by immunoSEQ multiplex PCR, yet TCRdb's version contains in-frame clones alone and is incomplete. Among more than 45,000 clones listed, roughly 31% were seen once. Sequencing was done on a sample of tumor tissue. These receptors all come from a human donor with Burkitt lymphoma. The CDR3 runs from the conserved cysteine through the conserved F or W. D genes are given only for firm matches. The size of a clone is reported for some rows only, either as once, few or many, or as a class for expanded clones.

j_call clone_size v_call d_call cdr3_nt cdr3_aa
TRBJ2-2 - TRBV5-1 - TGCGCCAGCGGCTATCAGGGTCCGACCGGGGAGCTGTTTTTT CASGYQGPTGELFF
TRBJ2-1 - TRBV29-1 - TGCAGCTTAGGACTGGGCTCTACAAGTGAGCAGTTCTTC CSLGLGSTSEQFF
TRBJ1-2 - TRBV28 - TGTGCCAGCAGCCTGGACGGTACCTATGGCTACACCTTC CASSLDGTYGYTF
TRBJ1-1 - TRBV19 - TGTGCCAGTAGTACCGCATTCCGGATGAACACTGAAGCTTTCTTT CASSTAFRMNTEAFF
TRBJ1-1 - TRBV4-3 - TGCGCCAGCAGCCAGATCCAGGGGAACACTGAAGCTTTCTTT CASSQIQGNTEAFF
TRBJ2-5 few TRBV5-1 TRBD2 TGCGCCAGCTCGCCGGGGGGGCGGGCGCGCCAAGAGACCCAGTACTTC CASSPGGRARQETQYF
TRBJ2-2 - TRBV4-3 - TGCGCCAGCAGCCAAGATTCCGCGTCTGGGGAGCTGTTTTTT CASSQDSASGELFF
TRBJ1-4 - TRBV5-5 - TGTGCCAGCACCCTAGGACCCCGTGAAAAACTGTTTTTT CASTLGPREKLFF
TRBJ2-2 once TRBV11-3 TRBD1 TGTGCCAGCGGAAGGGGACAGGCGGGCACCGGGGAGCTGTTTTTT CASGRGQAGTGELFF
TRBJ1-2 - TRBV20-1 TRBD1 TGCAGTGCTATCAGGGGGAATGGCTACACCTTC CSAIRGNGYTF
TRBJ2-7 - TRBV6-5 - TGTGCCAGCAGTTACCTCAGTTCCTACGAGCAGTACTTC CASSYLSSYEQYF
TRBJ2-1 - TRBV9 - TGTGCCAGCAGCGTAGCTGCGGGTTACAATGAGCAGTTCTTC CASSVAAGYNEQFF
TRBJ2-7 once TRBV5-1 - TGCGCCAGCAGCTTCCAGGGAGGAGGGTCCTACGAGCAGTACTTC CASSFQGGGSYEQYF
TRBJ2-1 - TRBV6-5 TRBD1 TGTGCCAGCAGTACAGGGGGCTCCTACAATGAGCAGTTCTTC CASSTGGSYNEQFF
TRBJ2-6 - TRBV2 - TGTGTCAGCAGTGACGACTCTGGGGCCAACGTCCTGACTTTC CVSSDDSGANVLTF
TRBJ2-6 - TRBV4-1 - TGCGCCAGCAGCCAAGAACGGGCAGGAAGCTCTGGGGCCAACGTCCTGACTTTC CASSQERAGSSGANVLTF
TRBJ1-1 - TRBV7-9 TRBD1 TGTGCCAGCAGCTTAGGACAGGGAATAAGCACTGAAGCTTTCTTT CASSLGQGISTEAFF
TRBJ2-7 many TRBV9 TRBD1 TGTGCCAGCAGCGTTGCGGACAGGGGTTCCGAGCAGTACTTC CASSVADRGSEQYF
TRBJ2-6 few TRBV5-1 - TGCGCCAGCAGCTTGACGGCGCCTGGGGCCAACGTCCTGACTTTC CASSLTAPGANVLTF
TRBJ2-3 few TRBV18 TRBD2 TGTGCCAGCTCACCCCTCGGACTAGTGAACACAGATACGCAGTATTTT CASSPLGLVNTDTQYF
TRBJ2-5 - TRBV6-5 - TGTGCCAGCAGTTCCACCTGGACAGCTCAAGAGACCCAGTACTTC CASSSTWTAQETQYF
TRBJ2-7 - TRBV18 TRBD1 TGTGCCAGCTCACCCGGGACAGGGGCCTTCTACGAGCAGTACTTC CASSPGTGAFYEQYF
TRBJ2-1 once TRBV5-1 - TGCGCCAGCAGCTTGGACCAGGCCTCAGTTTGGCAGTTCTTC CASSLDQASVWQFF
TRBJ2-1 few TRBV7-2 TRBD1 TGTGCCAGCAGCTTATCGGACAGGGGATGGGATTCCAATGAGCAGTTCTTC CASSLSDRGWDSNEQFF
TRBJ1-3 - TRBV9 - TGTGCCAGCAGCGTAGGAGGGACATTCTCTGGAAACACCATATATTTT CASSVGGTFSGNTIYF
TRBJ1-2 - TRBV5-6 - TGTGCCAGCAGCTTGACTGAAGCCTATGGCTACACCTTC CASSLTEAYGYTF
TRBJ1-2 - TRBV7-2 TRBD1 TGTGCCAGCAGCGTCCGGGACAGGTCTAACTATGGCTACACCTTC CASSVRDRSNYGYTF
TRBJ1-2 few TRBV5-6 - TGTGCCAGCAGCTGGCGGACAGCTAACTATGGCTACACCTTC CASSWRTANYGYTF
TRBJ2-2 few TRBV7-9 - TGTGCCAGCAGCTTAAGGCTGGGACAAACCAACACCGGGGAGCTGTTTTTT CASSLRLGQTNTGELFF
TRBJ2-1 - TRBV5-6 - TGTGCCAGCAGCCGACATCATGAGCAGTTCTTC CASSRHHEQFF
TRBJ1-3 few TRBV4-3 - TGCGCCAGCAGCCAAGATTATGGTGGAAACACCATATATTTT CASSQDYGGNTIYF
TRBJ1-1 few TRBV5-1 - TGCGCCAGCAGCCCGGGGGGGGGCAGCACTGAAGCTTTCTTT CASSPGGGSTEAFF
TRBJ1-5 - TRBV15 - TGTGCCACCTCCTTTCCGACACAGGGCACGGGGCCCCAGCATTTT CATSFPTQGTGPQHF
TRBJ2-2 - TRBV10-3 - TGTGCCATCACCGGCGGGGTGCCAACCGGGGAGCTGTTTTTT CAITGGVPTGELFF
TRBJ2-1 - TRBV5-6 - TGTGCCAGCAGCGTCGGGGGCTTCTCCTACAATGAGCAGTTCTTC CASSVGGFSYNEQFF
TRBJ1-5 - TRBV7-2 - TGTGCCAGCAGCTCGGGGGGTGGTCAGCCCCAGCATTTT CASSSGGGQPQHF
TRBJ2-5 few TRBV6-5 - TGTGCCAGCAGTTACTTTGAGTACCAGTACTTC CASSYFEYQYF
TRBJ1-2 - TRBV5-4 TRBD1 TGTGCCAGCAGCCCCGACAGGGGGCGCTACTATGGCTACACCTTC CASSPDRGRYYGYTF
TRBJ1-1 few TRBV5-6 TRBD1 TGTGCCAGCCTACTGGACCTAGACAGGGGTGAAGCTTTCTTT CASLLDLDRGEAFF
TRBJ1-3 few TRBV25-1 - TGTGCCAGCAGCGGGAATTCCAGGACCCCCATATATTTT CASSGNSRTPIYF
TRBJ1-2 - TRBV4-1 - TGCGCCAGCAGCCCCCGGGAGGGCGGCTATGGCTACACCTTC CASSPREGGYGYTF
TRBJ1-2 few TRBV6-5 - TGTGCCAGCAGTTCCGGGGGAGGCTACACCTTC CASSSGGGYTF
TRBJ2-7 - TRBV2 TRBD1 TGTGCCAGCCGGGGACAGACCCTCTCCTCCGAGCAGTACTTC CASRGQTLSSEQYF
TRBJ1-2 - TRBV5-4 TRBD1 TGTGCCAGCAAAGGGAGTCAGGGGGGAAACTATGGCTACACCTTC CASKGSQGGNYGYTF
TRBJ1-1 few TRBV11-2 - TGTGCCAGCGGACACCCGAACACTGAAGCTTTCTTT CASGHPNTEAFF
TRBJ2-5 few TRBV9 - TGTGCCAGCAGCGTAGGTTTACAGCAAGAGACCCAGTACTTC CASSVGLQQETQYF
TRBJ1-4 - TRBV5-1 - TGCGCCAGCAGCTTGGGAATTAGGGCGGGGCATGATGAAAAACTGTTTTTT CASSLGIRAGHDEKLFF
TRBJ2-3 - TRBV9 TRBD2 TGTGCCAGCAACCAGGGGGGACTAGCGGGGAGGCTGAGCACAGATACGCAGTATTTT CASNQGGLAGRLSTDTQYF
TRBJ2-2 - TRBV7-2 - TGTGCCAGCAGCCCCAGGGTAACCGGGGAGCTGTTTTTT CASSPRVTGELFF
TRBJ1-1 few TRBV7-9 - TGTGCCAGCAGCTTAGTAAAGAACACTGAAGCTTTCTTT CASSLVKNTEAFF
TRBJ2-7 few TRBV27 TRBD1 TGTGCCAGCAAGGGACAGGGGACTCTCGAGCAGTACTTC CASKGQGTLEQYF
TRBJ2-7 - TRBV7-9 - TGTGCCAGCAGCTTATGGTTGATAGGGGAGAACGAGCAGTACTTC CASSLWLIGENEQYF
TRBJ2-3 - TRBV2 - TGTGCCAGCACCCGGGAGACAGGCACAGATACGCAGTATTTT CASTRETGTDTQYF